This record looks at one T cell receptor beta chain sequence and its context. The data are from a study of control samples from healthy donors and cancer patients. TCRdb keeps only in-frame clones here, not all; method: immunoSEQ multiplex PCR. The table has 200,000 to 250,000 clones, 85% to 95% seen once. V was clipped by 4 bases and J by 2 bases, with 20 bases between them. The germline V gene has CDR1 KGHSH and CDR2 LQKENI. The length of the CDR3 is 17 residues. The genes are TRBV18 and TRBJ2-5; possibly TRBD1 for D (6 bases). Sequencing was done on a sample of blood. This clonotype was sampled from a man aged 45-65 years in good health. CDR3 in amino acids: CASSQQARRGGQETQYF. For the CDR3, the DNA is TGTGCCAGCTCACAGCAGGCGCGGCGAGGGGGTCAAGAGACCCAGTACTTC.